The clone carrying this TCR beta chain showed up just a few times. What it binds is unknown. Scientists ran DNA taken from cultured CD4+ T cells through the Oncomine TCR Beta short-read assay for sequencing. TCRdb processed the PCR reads anew with MiXCR; each CDR3 protein has one entry. In the table there are more than 7,000 distinct CDR3 sequences, 61% of which are singletons. Treatment specified: approximately nine-day PBMC culture with coronavirus spike peptide pools or control peptides (ViraFEST assay). Half the growth medium was swapped for new IL-2 medium on days 3 and 7. Between the trimmed V and J ends, which lost 6 bases and 2 bases, there was a span of 10 bases. From germline, CDR1 is KGHSH and CDR2 LQKENI. The CDR3 totals 13 residues. These data originate in a study of vaccination and CD4 T cells after COVID-19. Study summary: The convalescent group had six males, four females, seven Caucasians, two Asians, one multiracial.

The source material was cultured CD4+ T cells from blood, sampled after SARS-CoV-2 vaccination. The V and J genes are TRBV18 and TRBJ1-2; D unclear. This clonotype was obtained from a human donor with COVID-19. As DNA, the CDR3 is TGTGCCAGCTCGGAGGCACCCAACTATGGCTACACCTTC. As protein: CASSEAPNYGYTF.